This T cell receptor (beta chain) was observed in a study of T-cell memory formation after mild COVID-19. The overall study: Most TCR clusters belonged to a single donor. Study-wide results and caveats: The study detected some responding clones in pre-infection memory, suggesting cross-reactive memory joined. Contracting CD8+ clones were enriched in EMRA, CD4+ mainly in CM and EM.

A remark on this clonotype: Its matching antigen is unknown.

The germline gives CDR1 DFQATT, CDR2 SNEGSKA (reference sequence). V was clipped by 4 bases and J by 7 bases, with 14 bases between them. This CDR3 spans 12 amino acids. UMIs and sample barcodes were carried by the TCR alpha and TCR beta cDNA libraries that 5'RACE produced using constant-segment primers. One entry per CDR3 protein results from TCRdb running MiXCR on the 5' RACE reads. The profile shows hundreds of thousands of distinct CDR3 sequences, about 15% of them singletons. The rearrangement uses TRBV20-1 and TRBJ2-7; no reliable D call. The sequence derives from a young man who had mild COVID-19 (a few samples of this study predate the infection). Cell type and time point are not known. The sample taken for sequencing was PBMCs or a T cell subset sorted from them (not recorded which). This CDR3 is CSATSHSREQYV. DNA for the CDR3: TGCAGTGCTACTTCCCACTCAAGGGAGCAGTACGTC.